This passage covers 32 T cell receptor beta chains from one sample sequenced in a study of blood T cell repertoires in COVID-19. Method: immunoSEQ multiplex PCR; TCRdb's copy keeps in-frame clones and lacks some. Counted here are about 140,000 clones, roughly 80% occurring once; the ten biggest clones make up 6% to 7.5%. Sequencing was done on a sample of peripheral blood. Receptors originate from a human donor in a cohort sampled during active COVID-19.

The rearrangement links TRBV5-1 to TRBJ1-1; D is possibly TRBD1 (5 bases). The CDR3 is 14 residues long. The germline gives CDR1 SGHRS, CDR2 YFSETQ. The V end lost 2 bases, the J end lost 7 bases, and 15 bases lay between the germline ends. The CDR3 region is CASSFDGAEGEAFF. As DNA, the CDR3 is TGCGCCAGCAGCTTCGATGGGGCGGAAGGTGAAGCTTTCTTT.

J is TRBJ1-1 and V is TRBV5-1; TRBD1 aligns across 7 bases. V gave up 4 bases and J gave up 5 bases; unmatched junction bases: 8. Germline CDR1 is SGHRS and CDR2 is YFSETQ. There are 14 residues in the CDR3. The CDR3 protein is CASSVTSGGTEAFF. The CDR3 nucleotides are TGCGCCAGCAGCGTCACTTCAGGGGGGACTGAAGCTTTCTTT.

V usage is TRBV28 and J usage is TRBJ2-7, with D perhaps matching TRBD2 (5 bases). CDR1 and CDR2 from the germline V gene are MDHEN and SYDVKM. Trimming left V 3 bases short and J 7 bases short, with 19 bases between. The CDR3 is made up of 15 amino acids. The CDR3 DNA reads TGTGCCAGCAGTTTTGGAGGCTCCGGCAGGCCTGAGCAGTACTTC. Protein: CASSFGGSGRPEQYF.

The CDR3 here is CASSVGEGRQGDTQYF. In DNA form, the CDR3 reads TGTGCCAGCAGCGTAGGGGAGGGTCGCCAGGGGGATACGCAGTATTTT. V gene TRBV9 combines with J gene TRBJ2-3; a possible D gene is TRBD2 (7 bases). Germline V gene sequence: CDR1 SGDLS, CDR2 YYNGEE. CDR3 size: 16 residues. V was trimmed by 0 bases and J by 6 bases, leaving 17 bases between them.

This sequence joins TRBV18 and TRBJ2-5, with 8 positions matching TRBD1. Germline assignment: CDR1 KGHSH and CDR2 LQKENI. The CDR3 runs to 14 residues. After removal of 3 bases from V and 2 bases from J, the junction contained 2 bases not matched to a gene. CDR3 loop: CASSPRTGQETQYF. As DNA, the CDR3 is TGTGCCAGCTCACCGAGGACAGGGCAAGAGACCCAGTACTTC.

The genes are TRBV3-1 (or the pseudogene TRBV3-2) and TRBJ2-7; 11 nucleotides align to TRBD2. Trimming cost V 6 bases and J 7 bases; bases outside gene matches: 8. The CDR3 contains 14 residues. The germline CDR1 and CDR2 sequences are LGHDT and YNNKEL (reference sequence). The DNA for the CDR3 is TGTGCCAGCAGGCGTAGCGGGGGGGCCGAGGAGCAGTACTTC. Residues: CASRRSGGAEEQYF.

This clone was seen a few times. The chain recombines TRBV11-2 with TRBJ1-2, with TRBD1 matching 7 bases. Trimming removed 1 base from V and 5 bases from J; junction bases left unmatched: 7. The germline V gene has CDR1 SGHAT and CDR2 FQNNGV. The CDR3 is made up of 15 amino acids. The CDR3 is CASSLGQGNPYGYTF. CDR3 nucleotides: TGTGCCAGCAGCTTAGGACAGGGCAACCCGTATGGCTACACCTTC.

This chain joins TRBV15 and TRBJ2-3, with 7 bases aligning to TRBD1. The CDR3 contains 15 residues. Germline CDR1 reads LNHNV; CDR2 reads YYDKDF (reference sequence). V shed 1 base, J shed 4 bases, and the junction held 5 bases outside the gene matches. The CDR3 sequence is CATSRAGTVADTQYF. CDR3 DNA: TGTGCCACCAGCAGAGCCGGGACAGTAGCAGATACGCAGTATTTT.

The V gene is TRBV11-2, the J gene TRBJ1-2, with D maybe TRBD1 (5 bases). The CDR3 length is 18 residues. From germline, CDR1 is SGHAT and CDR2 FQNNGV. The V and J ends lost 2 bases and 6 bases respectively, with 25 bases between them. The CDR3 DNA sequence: TGTGCCAGCAGCTTATCAATTCGGACATCTAAAGCGGGGGATGGCTACACCTTC. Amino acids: CASSLSIRTSKAGDGYTF.

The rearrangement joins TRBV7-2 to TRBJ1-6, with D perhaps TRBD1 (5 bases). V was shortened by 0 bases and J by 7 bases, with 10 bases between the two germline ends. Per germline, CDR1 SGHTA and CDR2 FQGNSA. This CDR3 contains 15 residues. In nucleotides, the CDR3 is TGTGCCAGCAGCTTAGCGGGGCAGAAGAATTCACCCCTCCACTTT. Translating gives CASSLAGQKNSPLHF.

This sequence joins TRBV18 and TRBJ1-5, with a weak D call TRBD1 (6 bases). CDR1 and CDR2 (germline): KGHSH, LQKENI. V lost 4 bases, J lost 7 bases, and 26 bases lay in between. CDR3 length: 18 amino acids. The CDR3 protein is CASSHNRVPRIIEQPQHF. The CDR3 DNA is TGTGCCAGCTCACACAACAGGGTTCCCCGTATAATCGAACAGCCCCAGCATTTT.

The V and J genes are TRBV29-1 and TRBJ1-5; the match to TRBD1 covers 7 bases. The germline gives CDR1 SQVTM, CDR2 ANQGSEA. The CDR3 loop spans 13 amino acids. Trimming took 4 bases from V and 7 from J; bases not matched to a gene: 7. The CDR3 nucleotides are TGCAGCGTTGGACAGGGCTGGGGGCAGCCCCAGCATTTT. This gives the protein CSVGQGWGQPQHF.

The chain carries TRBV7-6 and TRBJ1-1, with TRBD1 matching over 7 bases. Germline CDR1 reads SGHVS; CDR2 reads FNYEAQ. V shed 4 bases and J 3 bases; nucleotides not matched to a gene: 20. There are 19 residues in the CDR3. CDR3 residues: CASSSKPYFEQGLDTEAFF. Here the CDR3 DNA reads TGTGCCAGCAGCTCGAAACCGTATTTCGAACAGGGGCTGGACACTGAAGCTTTCTTT.

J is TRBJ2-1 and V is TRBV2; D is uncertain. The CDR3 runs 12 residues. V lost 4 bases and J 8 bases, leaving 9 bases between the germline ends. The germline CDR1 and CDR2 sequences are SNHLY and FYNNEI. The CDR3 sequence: CASSGARYEQFF. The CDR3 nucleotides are TGTGCCAGCAGTGGGGCCCGCTATGAGCAGTTCTTC.

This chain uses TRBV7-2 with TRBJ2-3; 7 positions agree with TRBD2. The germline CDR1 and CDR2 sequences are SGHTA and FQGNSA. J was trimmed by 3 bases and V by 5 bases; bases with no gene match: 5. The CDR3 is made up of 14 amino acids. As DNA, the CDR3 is TGTGCCAGCAGCCAAACGGGGGGAACAGATACGCAGTATTTT. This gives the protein CASSQTGGTDTQYF.

CDR3 sequence (DNA): TGTGCCAGCTCAAAACCAGCGGGGGGGCCGGAAGAGACCCAGTACTTC. This sequence encodes CASSKPAGGPEETQYF. The gene calls are TRBV18 and TRBJ2-5; 10 bases are a match to TRBD2. V was pared by 5 bases and J by 3 bases, with 9 bases of the junction left unmatched. There are 16 residues in the CDR3. CDR1 and CDR2 from the germline V gene are KGHSH and LQKENI.

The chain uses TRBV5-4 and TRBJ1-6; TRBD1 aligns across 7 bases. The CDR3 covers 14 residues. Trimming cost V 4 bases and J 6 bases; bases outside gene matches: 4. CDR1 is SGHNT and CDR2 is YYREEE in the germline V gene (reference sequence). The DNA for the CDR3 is TGTGCCAGCAGCAACGGACAGGTTAATTCACCCCTCCACTTT. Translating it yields CASSNGQVNSPLHF. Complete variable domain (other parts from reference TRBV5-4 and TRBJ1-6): ETGVTQSPTHLIKTRGQQVTLRCSSQSGHNTVSWYQQALGQGPQFIFQYYREEENGRGNFPPRFSGLQFPNYSSELNVNALELDDSALYLCASSNGQVNSPLHFGNGTRLTVT.

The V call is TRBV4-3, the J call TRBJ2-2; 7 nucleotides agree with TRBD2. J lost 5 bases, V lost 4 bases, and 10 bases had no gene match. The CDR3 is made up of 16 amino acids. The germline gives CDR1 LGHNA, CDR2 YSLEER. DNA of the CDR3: TGCGCCAGCAGCCGGCTCCCGGGGGGAGGTACCGGGGAGCTGTTTTTT. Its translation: CASSRLPGGGTGELFF.

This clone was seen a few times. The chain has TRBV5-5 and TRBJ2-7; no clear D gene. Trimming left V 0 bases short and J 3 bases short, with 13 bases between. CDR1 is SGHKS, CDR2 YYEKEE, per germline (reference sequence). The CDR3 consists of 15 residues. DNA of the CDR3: TGTGCCAGCAGCTTGGCGGGTTGGAACTACTACGAGCAGTACTTC. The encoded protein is CASSLAGWNYYEQYF.

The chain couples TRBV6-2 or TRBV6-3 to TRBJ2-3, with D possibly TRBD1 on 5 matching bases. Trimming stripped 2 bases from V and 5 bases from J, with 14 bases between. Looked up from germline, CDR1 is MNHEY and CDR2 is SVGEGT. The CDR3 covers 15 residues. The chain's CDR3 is CASSYEFGDRDTQYF. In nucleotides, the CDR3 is TGTGCCAGCAGTTACGAATTCGGTGACAGAGATACGCAGTATTTT.

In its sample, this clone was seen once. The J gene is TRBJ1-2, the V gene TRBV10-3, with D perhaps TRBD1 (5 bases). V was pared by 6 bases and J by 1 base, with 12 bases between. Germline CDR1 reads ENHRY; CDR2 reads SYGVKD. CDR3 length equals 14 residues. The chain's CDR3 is CAIREATDNYGYTF. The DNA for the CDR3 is TGTGCCATCAGGGAAGCGACAGATAACTATGGCTACACCTTC.

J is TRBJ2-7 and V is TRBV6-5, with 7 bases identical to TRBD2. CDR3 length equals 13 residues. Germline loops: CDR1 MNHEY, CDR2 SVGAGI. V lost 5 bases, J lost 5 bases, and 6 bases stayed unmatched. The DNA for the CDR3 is TGTGCCAGCAGTCTAGACCGGGGGGACGAGCAGTACTTC. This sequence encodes CASSLDRGDEQYF.

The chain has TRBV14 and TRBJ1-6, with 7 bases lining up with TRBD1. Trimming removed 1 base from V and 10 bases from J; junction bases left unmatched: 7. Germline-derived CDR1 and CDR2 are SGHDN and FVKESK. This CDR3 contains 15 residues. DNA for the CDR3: TGTGCCAGCAGCCAAGGAATAGGGGGCGTCTCACCCCTCCACTTT. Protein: CASSQGIGGVSPLHF.

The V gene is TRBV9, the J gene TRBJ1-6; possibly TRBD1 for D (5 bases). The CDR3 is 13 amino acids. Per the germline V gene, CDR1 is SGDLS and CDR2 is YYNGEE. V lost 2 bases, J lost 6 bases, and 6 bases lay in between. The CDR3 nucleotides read TGTGCCAGCAGCGTCAGGGCTAATTCACCCCTCCACTTT. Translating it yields CASSVRANSPLHF.

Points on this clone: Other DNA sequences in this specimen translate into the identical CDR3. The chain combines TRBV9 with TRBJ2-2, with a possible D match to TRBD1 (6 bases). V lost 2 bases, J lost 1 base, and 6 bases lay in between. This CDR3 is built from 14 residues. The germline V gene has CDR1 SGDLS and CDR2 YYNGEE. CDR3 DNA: TGTGCCAGCAGCGTGACAGGGAACACCGGGGAGCTGTTTTTT. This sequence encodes CASSVTGNTGELFF. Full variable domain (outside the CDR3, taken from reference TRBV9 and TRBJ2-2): DSGVTQTPKHLITATGQRVTLRCSPRSGDLSVYWYQQSLDQGLQFLIQYYNGEERAKGNILERFSAQQFPDLHSELNLSSLELGDSALYFCASSVTGNTGELFFGEGSRLTVL.

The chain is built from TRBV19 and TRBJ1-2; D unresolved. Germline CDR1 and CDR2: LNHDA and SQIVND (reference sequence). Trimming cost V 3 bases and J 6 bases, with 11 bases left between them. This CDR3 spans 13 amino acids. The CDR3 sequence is CASSITVQNGYTF. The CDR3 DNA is TGTGCCAGTAGTATCACCGTACAGAATGGCTACACCTTC.

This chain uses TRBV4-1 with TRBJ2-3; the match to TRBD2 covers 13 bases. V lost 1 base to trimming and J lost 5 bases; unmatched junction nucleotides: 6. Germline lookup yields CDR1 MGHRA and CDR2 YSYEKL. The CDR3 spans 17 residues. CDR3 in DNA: TGCGCCAGCAGCCAAGTACTAGCGGGGGGGCCTCTAGATACGCAGTATTTT. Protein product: CASSQVLAGGPLDTQYF.

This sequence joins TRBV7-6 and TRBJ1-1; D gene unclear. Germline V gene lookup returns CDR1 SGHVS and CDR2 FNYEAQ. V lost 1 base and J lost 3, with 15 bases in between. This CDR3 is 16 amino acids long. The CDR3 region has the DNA TGTGCCAGCAGCTTAGATCTAGGAGGACCGCACACTGAAGCTTTCTTT. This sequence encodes CASSLDLGGPHTEAFF. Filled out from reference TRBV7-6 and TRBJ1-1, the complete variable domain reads GAGVSQSPRYKVTKRGQDVALRCDPISGHVSLYWYRQALGQGPEFLTYFNYEAQQDKSGLPNDRFSAERPEGSISTLTIQRTEQRDSAMYRCASSLDLGGPHTEAFFGQGTRLTVV.

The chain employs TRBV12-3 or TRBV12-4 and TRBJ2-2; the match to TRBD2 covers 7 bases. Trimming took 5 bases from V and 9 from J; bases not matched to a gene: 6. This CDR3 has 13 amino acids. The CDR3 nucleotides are TGTGCCAGCAGTACCGCGACTAGCCGGGAGCTGTTTTTT. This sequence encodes CASSTATSRELFF.

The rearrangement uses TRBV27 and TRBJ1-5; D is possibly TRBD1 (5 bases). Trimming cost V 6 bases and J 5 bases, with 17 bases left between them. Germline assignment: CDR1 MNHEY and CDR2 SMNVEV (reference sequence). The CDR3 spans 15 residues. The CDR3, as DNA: TGTGCCAGCAGCGCCACCTGGACACCAGATCAGCCCCAGCATTTT. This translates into CASSATWTPDQPQHF.

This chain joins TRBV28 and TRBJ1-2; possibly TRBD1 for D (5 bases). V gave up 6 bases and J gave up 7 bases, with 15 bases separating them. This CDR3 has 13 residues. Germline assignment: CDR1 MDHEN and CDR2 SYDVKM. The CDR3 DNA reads TGTGCCAGCAGCATAAAGGGGAAGATTGGCTACACCTTC. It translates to CASSIKGKIGYTF.

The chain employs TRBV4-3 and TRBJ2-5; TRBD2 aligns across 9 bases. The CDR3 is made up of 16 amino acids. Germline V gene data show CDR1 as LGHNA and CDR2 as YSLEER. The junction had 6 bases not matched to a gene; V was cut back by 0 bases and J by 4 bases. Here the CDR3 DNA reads TGCGCCAGCAGCCAAGATCTCGCGGGGGGGCGAGAGACCCAGTACTTC. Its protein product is CASSQDLAGGRETQYF.